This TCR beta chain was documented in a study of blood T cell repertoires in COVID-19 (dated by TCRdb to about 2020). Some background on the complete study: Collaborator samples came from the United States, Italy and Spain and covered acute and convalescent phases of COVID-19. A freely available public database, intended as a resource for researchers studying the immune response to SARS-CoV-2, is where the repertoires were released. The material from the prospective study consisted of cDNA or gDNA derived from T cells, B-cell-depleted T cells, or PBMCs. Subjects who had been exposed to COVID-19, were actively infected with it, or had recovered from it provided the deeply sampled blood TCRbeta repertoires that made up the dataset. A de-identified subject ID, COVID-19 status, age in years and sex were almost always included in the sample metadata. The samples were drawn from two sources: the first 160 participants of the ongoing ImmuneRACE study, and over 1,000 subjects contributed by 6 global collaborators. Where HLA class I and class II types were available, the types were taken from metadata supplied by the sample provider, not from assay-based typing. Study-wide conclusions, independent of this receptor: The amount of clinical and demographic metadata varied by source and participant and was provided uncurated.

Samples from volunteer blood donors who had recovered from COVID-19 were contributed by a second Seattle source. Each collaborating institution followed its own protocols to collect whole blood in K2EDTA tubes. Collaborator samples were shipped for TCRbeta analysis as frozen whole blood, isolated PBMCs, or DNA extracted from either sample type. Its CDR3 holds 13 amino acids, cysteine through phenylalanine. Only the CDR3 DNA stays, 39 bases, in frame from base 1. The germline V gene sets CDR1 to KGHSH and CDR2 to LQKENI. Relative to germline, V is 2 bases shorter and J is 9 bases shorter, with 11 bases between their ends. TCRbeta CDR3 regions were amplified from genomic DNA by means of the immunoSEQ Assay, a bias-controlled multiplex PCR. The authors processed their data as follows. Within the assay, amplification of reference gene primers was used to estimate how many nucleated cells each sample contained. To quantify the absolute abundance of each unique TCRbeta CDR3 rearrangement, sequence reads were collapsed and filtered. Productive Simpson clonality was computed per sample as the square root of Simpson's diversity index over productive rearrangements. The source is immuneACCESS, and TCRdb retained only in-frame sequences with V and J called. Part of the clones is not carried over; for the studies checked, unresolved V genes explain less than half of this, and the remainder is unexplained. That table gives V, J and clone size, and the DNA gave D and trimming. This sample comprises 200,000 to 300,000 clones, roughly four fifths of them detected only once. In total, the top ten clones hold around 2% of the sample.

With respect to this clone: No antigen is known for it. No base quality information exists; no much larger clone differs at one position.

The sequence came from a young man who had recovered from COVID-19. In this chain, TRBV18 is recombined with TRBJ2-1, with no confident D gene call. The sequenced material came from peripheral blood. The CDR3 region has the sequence CASSPSSGSEQFF. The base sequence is TGTGCCAGCTCACCATCTTCGGGTAGTGAGCAGTTCTTC.